Listed below are T cell receptor beta chains from one sample, sequenced in a study of cytomegalovirus exposure and HLA in healthy donors. Assay: immunoSEQ multiplex PCR; the TCRdb copy retains only in-frame clones and omits some. The sample contains roughly 190,000 clones, 81% of which appear only once. Material for sequencing was PBMCs. The receptors derive from a man aged 35 to 55 in good health and CMV-seropositive. Both conserved end residues are part of each CDR3. D genes are given only for firm matches. Only some rows state a clone size, as once, few, many or a class for expanded clones.

>-|TRBV4-3|TRBJ2-7|-
TGCGCCAGCAGCCAACAGCGGCGGACCTACGAGCAGTACTTC
CASSQQRRTYEQYF
>-|TRBV27|TRBJ2-5|-
TGTGCCAGCCGCCCGACCACGGCAGGGAGGGAGACCCAGTACTTC
CASRPTTAGRETQYF
>-|TRBV7-9|TRBJ2-7|-
TGTGCCAGCAGCTTCCAGGGATTGGCCTACGAGCAGTACTTC
CASSFQGLAYEQYF
>-|TRBV7-2|TRBJ1-5|-
TGTGCCAGCAGCTCAGGTTATAGCAATCAGCCCCAGCATTTT
CASSSGYSNQPQHF
>TRBD2|TRBV7-3|TRBJ2-5|-
TGTGCCAGCAGTCAAAGCGGGAGGGCCTCGGAGACCCAGTACTTC
CASSQSGRASETQYF
>TRBD1|TRBV6-5|TRBJ2-7|-
TGTGCCAGCAGAAGTGCCGGGACAGTAATCTACGAGCAGTACTTC
CASRSAGTVIYEQYF
>TRBD1|TRBV29-1|TRBJ2-5|-
TGCAGCGTTGGACAGGGGCAAGAGACCCAGTACTTC
CSVGQGQETQYF
>TRBD2|TRBV10-3|TRBJ2-3|-
TGTGCCATCACTGAGGCGGGAGTAACAGATACGCAGTATTTT
CAITEAGVTDTQYF
>TRBD1|TRBV7-9|TRBJ1-2|-
TGTGCCAGCAGCTCCGGACAGGCCCCCCTCTACACCTTC
CASSSGQAPLYTF
>TRBD1|TRBV5-1|TRBJ2-4|-
TGCGCCAGCAGGACAGGGGTCGACCTAGCCAAAAACATTCAGTACTTC
CASRTGVDLAKNIQYF
>TRBD1|TRBV19|TRBJ1-5|-
TGTGCCAGTAGTTTCGGGACAGGAGCTTATAGCAATCAGCCCCAGCATTTT
CASSFGTGAYSNQPQHF
>TRBD1|TRBV6-5|TRBJ2-1|-
TGTGCCAGCAGTTCGGACAGGGCATGGGGCAATGAGCAGTTCTTC
CASSSDRAWGNEQFF
>-|TRBV6-1|TRBJ2-7|few
TGTGCCAGCAGTGCCCTGGGGCAGGGTCTCTACGAGCAGTACTTC
CASSALGQGLYEQYF
>TRBD1|TRBV27|TRBJ2-1|once
TGTGCCAGCAGTGACAGGGGTTACAATGAGCAGTTCTTC
CASSDRGYNEQFF
>-|TRBV27|TRBJ2-7|-
TGTGCCAGCAGTTCCGAAACGGACAGGGGGCGGCTAGCGGGAGGATTTGACGAGCAGTACTTC
CASSSETDRGRLAGGFDEQYF
>-|TRBV21-1|TRBJ2-7|once
TGTGCCAGCAGCAAAGGGCGGGAACCCAAGTGCGAGCAGTACTTC
CASSKGREPKCEQYF
>TRBD1|TRBV10-2|TRBJ1-2|-
TGCGCCAGCAGCGAGACAGGGGATTTTGGCTACACCTTC
CASSETGDFGYTF
>-|TRBV7-2|TRBJ2-2|-
TGTGCCAGCAGCTTAGAGATAGGGGCCGGGGAGCTGTTTTTT
CASSLEIGAGELFF
>TRBD1|TRBV7-9|TRBJ2-7|-
TGTTCCAGCAGCTCGGGACAGGGCTACGAGCAGTACTTC
CSSSSGQGYEQYF
>TRBD1|TRBV4-3|TRBJ2-7|-
TGCGCCAGCAGCCAGGACAGGGGTACCTACGAGCAGTACTTC
CASSQDRGTYEQYF
>TRBD1|TRBV6-6|TRBJ1-5|few
TGTGCCAGCAGGGGACAGGAGCTGAATCAGCCCCAGCATTTT
CASRGQELNQPQHF
>-|TRBV10-3|TRBJ1-4|-
TGTGCCATCAGTGACCCGGGGGGGGCCCTGTTTTTT
CAISDPGGALFF
>TRBD2|TRBV11-3|TRBJ2-2|few
TGTGCCAGCAGCCCCAGGACTAGCGGGTCCACCGGGGAGCTGTTTTTT
CASSPRTSGSTGELFF
>TRBD1|TRBV2|TRBJ2-5|-
TGTGCCAGCAGTCGACCGGGACAGGGAGGAGAGACCCAGTACTTC
CASSRPGQGGETQYF
>-|TRBV28|TRBJ2-5|-
TGTGCCAGCAGTTTAGAGGAGACCCAGTACTTC
CASSLEETQYF
>-|TRBV6-1|TRBJ1-5|few
TGTGCCAGCAACCCGACAGATAGCAATCAGCCCCAGCATTTT
CASNPTDSNQPQHF
>-|TRBV15|TRBJ2-6|-
TGTGCCACCAGCACGGGAAACTCTGGGGCCAACGTCCTGACTTTC
CATSTGNSGANVLTF
>TRBD1|TRBV7-9|TRBJ1-3|-
TGTGCCAGCAGCCGCAGGCGGGACAGGTCGAGCTCTGGAAACACCATATATTTT
CASSRRRDRSSSGNTIYF
>-|TRBV5-4|TRBJ2-5|-
TGTGCCAGCAGCTTCGGCCAAGAGACCCAGTACTTC
CASSFGQETQYF
>TRBD1|TRBV7-9|TRBJ1-1|-
TGTGCCAGCAGCCCTCCCGGGACAGGGGTTAACACTGAAGCTTTCTTT
CASSPPGTGVNTEAFF
>TRBD1|TRBV10-2|TRBJ2-1|-
TGCGCCAGCACCGTGACAGGGAAGCAACACAATGAGCAGTTCTTC
CASTVTGKQHNEQFF
>TRBD2|TRBV27|TRBJ2-2|-
TGTGCCAGCAGTCTAGCGGGGGGGAACACCGGGGAGCTGTTTTTT
CASSLAGGNTGELFF
>-|TRBV4-1|TRBJ2-4|-
TGCGCCAGCAGCCAAGGCGCCGGCGGGGCCAAAAACATTCAGTACTTC
CASSQGAGGAKNIQYF
>TRBD1|TRBV7-9|TRBJ2-7|-
TGTGCCAGCAGCTCCTCGGACAGGTCGAGATACGAGCAGTACTTC
CASSSSDRSRYEQYF
>TRBD2|TRBV7-2|TRBJ2-1|-
TGTGCCAGCAGCTTTAGCGGGGGGTCGTACAATGAGCAGTTCTTC
CASSFSGGSYNEQFF